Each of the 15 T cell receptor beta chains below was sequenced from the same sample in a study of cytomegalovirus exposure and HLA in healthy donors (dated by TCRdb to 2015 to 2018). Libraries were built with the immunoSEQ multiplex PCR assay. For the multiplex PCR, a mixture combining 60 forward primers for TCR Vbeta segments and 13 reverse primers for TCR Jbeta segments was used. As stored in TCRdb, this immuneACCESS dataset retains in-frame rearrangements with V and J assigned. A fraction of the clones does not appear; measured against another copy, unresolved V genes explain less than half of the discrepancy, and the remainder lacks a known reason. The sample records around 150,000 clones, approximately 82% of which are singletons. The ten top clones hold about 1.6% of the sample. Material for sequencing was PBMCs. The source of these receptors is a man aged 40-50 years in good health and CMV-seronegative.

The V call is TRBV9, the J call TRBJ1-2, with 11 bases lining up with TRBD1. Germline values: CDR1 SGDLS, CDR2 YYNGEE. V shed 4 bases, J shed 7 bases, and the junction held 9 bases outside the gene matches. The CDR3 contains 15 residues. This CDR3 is CASSNRDRGGSGYTF. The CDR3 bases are TGTGCCAGCAGCAACCGGGACAGGGGGGGGAGTGGCTACACCTTC.

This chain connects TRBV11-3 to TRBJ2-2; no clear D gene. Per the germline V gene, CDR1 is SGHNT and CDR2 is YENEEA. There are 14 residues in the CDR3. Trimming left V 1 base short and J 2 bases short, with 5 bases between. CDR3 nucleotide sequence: TGTGCCAGCAGCTTAGTAAGCAACACCGGGGAGCTGTTTTTT. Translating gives CASSLVSNTGELFF.

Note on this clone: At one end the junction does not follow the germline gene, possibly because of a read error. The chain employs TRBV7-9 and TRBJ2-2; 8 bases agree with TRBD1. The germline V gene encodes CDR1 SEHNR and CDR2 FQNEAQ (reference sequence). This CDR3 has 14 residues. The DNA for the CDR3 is TGTTCCAGCAGCCCACAGGGGGATGTCGGGGAGCTGTTTTTT. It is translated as CSSSPQGDVGELFF. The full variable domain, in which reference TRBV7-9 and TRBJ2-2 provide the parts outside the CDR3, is DTGVSQNPRHKITKRGQNVTFRCDPISEHNRLYWYRQTLGQGPEFLTYFQNEAQLEKSRLLSDRFSAERPKGSFSTLEIQRTEQGDSAMYLCSSSPQGDVGELFFGEGSRLTVL.

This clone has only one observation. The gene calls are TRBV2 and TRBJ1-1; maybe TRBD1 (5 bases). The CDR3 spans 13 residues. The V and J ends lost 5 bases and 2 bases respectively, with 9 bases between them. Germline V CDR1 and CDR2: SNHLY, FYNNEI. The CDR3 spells CASSSGKNTEAFF. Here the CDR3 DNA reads TGTGCCAGCAGTTCAGGGAAAAACACTGAAGCTTTCTTT.

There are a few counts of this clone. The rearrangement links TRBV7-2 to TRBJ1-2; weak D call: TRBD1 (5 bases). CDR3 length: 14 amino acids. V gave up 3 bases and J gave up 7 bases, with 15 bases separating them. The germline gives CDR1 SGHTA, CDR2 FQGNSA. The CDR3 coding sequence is TGTGCCAGCAGCTTTCAAGGGGCAACGGGTGGCTACACCTTC. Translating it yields CASSFQGATGGYTF.

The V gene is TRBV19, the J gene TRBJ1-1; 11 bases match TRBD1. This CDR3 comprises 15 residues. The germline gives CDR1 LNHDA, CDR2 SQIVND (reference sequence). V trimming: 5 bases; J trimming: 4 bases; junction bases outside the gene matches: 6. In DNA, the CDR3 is TGTGCCAGTAGTGTGTCCGGGACAGGGGGCACTGAAGCTTTCTTT. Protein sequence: CASSVSGTGGTEAFF.

The CDR3 nucleotides are TGTGCCAGCATACCCCCAGGGAAGTCCTACGAGCAGTACTTC. Residues: CASIPPGKSYEQYF. The V gene is TRBV2, the J gene TRBJ2-7; maybe TRBD1 (5 bases). The V gene lost 7 bases and the J gene lost 1 base, with 14 bases spanning the gap. This CDR3 comprises 14 residues. Germline CDR1 and CDR2: SNHLY and FYNNEI.

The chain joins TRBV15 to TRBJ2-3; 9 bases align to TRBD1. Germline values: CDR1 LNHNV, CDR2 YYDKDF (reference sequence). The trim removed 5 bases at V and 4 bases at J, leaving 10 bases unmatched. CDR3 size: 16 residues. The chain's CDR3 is CATSGGRQGVSDTQYF. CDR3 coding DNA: TGTGCCACCAGCGGGGGGAGACAGGGGGTTTCAGATACGCAGTATTTT. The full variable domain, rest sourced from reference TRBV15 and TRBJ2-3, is DAMVIQNPRYQVTQFGKPVTLSCSQTLNHNVMYWYQQKSSQAPKLLFHYYDKDFNNEADTPDNFQSRRPNTSFCFLDIRSPGLGDTAMYLCATSGGRQGVSDTQYFGPGTRLTVL.

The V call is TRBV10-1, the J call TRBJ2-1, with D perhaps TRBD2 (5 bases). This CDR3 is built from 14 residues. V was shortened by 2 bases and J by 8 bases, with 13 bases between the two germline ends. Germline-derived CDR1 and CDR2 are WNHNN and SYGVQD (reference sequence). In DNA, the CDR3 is TGCGCCAGCAGTGAGCACACTCTCGGGGATGAGCAGTTCTTC. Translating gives CASSEHTLGDEQFF.

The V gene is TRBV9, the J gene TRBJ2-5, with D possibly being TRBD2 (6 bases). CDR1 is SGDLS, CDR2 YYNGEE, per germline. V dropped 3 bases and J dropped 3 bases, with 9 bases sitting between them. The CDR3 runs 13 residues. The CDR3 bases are TGTGCCAGCAGCGACGGAGGGGAAGAGACCCAGTACTTC. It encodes CASSDGGEETQYF.

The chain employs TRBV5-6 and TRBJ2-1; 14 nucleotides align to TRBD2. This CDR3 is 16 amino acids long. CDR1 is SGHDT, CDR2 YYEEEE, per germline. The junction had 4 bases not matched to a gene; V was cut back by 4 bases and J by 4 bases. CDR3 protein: CASSPGLAGDYNEQFF. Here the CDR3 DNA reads TGTGCCAGCAGCCCGGGACTAGCGGGGGATTACAATGAGCAGTTCTTC.

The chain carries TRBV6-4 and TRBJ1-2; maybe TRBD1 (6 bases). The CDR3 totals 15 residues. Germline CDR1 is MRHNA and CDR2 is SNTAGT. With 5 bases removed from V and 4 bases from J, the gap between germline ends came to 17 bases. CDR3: CASSLTGAKGYGYTF. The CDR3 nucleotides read TGTGCCAGCAGTTTGACAGGCGCCAAGGGCTATGGCTACACCTTC.

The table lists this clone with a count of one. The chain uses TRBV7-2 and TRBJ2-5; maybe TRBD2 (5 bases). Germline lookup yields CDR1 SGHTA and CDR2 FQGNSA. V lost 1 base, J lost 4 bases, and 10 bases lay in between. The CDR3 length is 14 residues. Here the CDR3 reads CASSLGGSPETQYF. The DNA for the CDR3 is TGTGCCAGCAGCTTAGGTGGGAGCCCAGAGACCCAGTACTTC.

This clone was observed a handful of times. Here the CDR3 reads CASSESMDSSYEQYF. In nucleotides, the CDR3 is TGCGCCAGCAGTGAGTCGATGGACAGTTCCTACGAGCAGTACTTC. This chain joins TRBV10-2 and TRBJ2-7; D may be TRBD1 (6 bases). Germline V CDR1 and CDR2: WSHSY, SAAADI. Between the trimmed V and J ends, which lost 0 bases and 1 base, there was a span of 10 bases. CDR3 length equals 15 residues.

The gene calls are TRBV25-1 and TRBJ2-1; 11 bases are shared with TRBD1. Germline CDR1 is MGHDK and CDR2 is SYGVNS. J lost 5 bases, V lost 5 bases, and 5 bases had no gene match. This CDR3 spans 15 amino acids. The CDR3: CASSRLGQGDNEQFF. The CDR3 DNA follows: TGTGCCAGCAGTCGCTTGGGACAGGGGGACAATGAGCAGTTCTTC.